Shown below are 2 T cell receptor beta chains from a single sample sequenced in a study of CD8+ T cells in alopecia areata. Sequencing used cDNA as its template, made by extracting RNA and reverse transcribing it. TCRdb keeps only in-frame clones here, not all; method: immunoSEQ multiplex PCR. The sample lists 130,000 to 150,000 clones, 47% occurring once. Sequencing was done on a sample of CD4+ T cells sorted from blood. These receptor sequences come from a human donor with alopecia areata.

V is TRBV6-5 and J is TRBJ2-4; 7 bases line up with TRBD1. The CDR3 has 15 amino acids. In germline, CDR1 is MNHEY, CDR2 SVGAGI. V trimming: 0 bases; J trimming: 6 bases; junction bases outside the gene matches: 5. The CDR3: CASSYSGGVGNIQYF. CDR3 nucleotide sequence: TGTGCCAGCAGTTACTCAGGGGGCGTCGGAAACATTCAGTACTTC.

This clone was recorded once. The rearrangement links TRBV5-6 to TRBJ1-2, with 7 bases matching TRBD1. The CDR3 covers 16 residues. Germline assignment: CDR1 SGHDT and CDR2 YYEEEE. With 3 bases clipped from V and 3 bases from J, the junction kept 11 bases outside the gene matches. CDR3 loop: CASSSTPSTGHYGYTF. DNA for the CDR3: TGTGCCAGCAGCTCAACCCCCTCGACAGGGCACTATGGCTACACCTTC.